The source of this T cell receptor (beta chain) is a study of T cell responses to AZD1222 COVID-19 vaccine. Germline V gives CDR1 MNHEY, CDR2 SVGAGI. Deletions cut 2 bases from V and 0 bases from J, with 11 bases between. The CDR3 extends over 15 amino acids. Assay used: immunoSEQ multiplex PCR; TCRdb lists only in-frame clones, some missing. The table records under 95,000 clones, around nine tenths of them present only once. The source is an adult who received the AZD1222 COVID-19 vaccine. Material: peripheral blood, obtained 28 days after the second AZD1222 dose. This chain uses TRBV6-5 with TRBJ2-7; D tentatively fits TRBD1 or TRBD2 (6 bases each). CDR3 nucleotide sequence: TGTGCCAGCAGTTACCGGGGGCCAAACTCCTACGAGCAGTACTTC. As protein: CASSYRGPNSYEQYF.